These 20 T cell receptor beta chains were sequenced from one sample in a study of blood T cell repertoires in COVID-19. Clones were sequenced by immunoSEQ multiplex PCR, and TCRdb holds only the in-frame ones, with some missing. The sample has about 79,000 clones; approximately 90% are singletons. The material sequenced was peripheral blood. The receptor source for this set is a man between 50 and 59 years old with active COVID-19.

This chain joins TRBV5-4 and TRBJ2-1; 7 bases are shared with TRBD1. CDR1 SGHNT and CDR2 YYREEE come from the germline V gene (reference sequence). The CDR3 is 14 amino acids. V lost 0 bases to trimming and J lost 7 bases; unmatched junction nucleotides: 4. In DNA, the CDR3 is TGTGCCAGCAGCTTGGGAGCACAGGGGAATGAGCAGTTCTTC. This translates into CASSLGAQGNEQFF.

The J gene is TRBJ2-7, the V gene TRBV5-4; TRBD1 aligns across 7 bases. CDR1 and CDR2 from the germline V gene are SGHNT and YYREEE (reference sequence). This CDR3 is 14 amino acids long. J was trimmed by 2 bases and V by 4 bases; bases with no gene match: 6. The CDR3: CASSLDRVTYEQYF. For the CDR3, the DNA is TGTGCCAGCAGCCTCGACAGGGTAACCTACGAGCAGTACTTC.

V and J are TRBV4-3 and TRBJ2-7, with a tentative D call TRBD2 (7 bases). V gave up 0 bases and J gave up 6 bases, with 12 bases separating them. This CDR3 spans 14 amino acids. CDR1 and CDR2 from the germline V gene are LGHNA and YSLEER. In DNA form, the CDR3 reads TGCGCCAGCAGCCAAGATACGGGGGGCCGCGAGCAGTACTTC. This gives the protein CASSQDTGGREQYF.

This rearrangement joins TRBV4-1 to TRBJ2-2; possible D gene TRBD1, 6 bases. The CDR3 extends over 17 amino acids. V was cut by 4 bases and J by 5 bases, with 20 bases left in between. Germline CDR1 and CDR2: MGHRA and YSYEKL. In nucleotides, the CDR3 is TGCGCCAGCAGCCCCGGGACACGCCTTCGGGGAACCGGGGAGCTGTTTTTT. It translates to CASSPGTRLRGTGELFF.

This clone was seen once. This CDR3 reads CASRDPKEVSYGYTF. In DNA form, the CDR3 reads TGCGCCAGCAGAGACCCCAAAGAGGTTAGCTATGGCTACACCTTC. The chain recombines TRBV5-1 with TRBJ1-2, with no clear D. Germline V gene lookup returns CDR1 SGHRS and CDR2 YFSETQ. The CDR3 runs to 15 residues. V lost 5 bases and J lost 4, with 18 bases in between. Supplemented by reference TRBV5-1 and TRBJ1-2, the full variable domain reads KAGVTQTPRYLIKTRGQQVTLSCSPISGHRSVSWYQQTPGQGLQFLFEYFSETQRNKGNFPGRFSGRQFSNSRSEMNVSTLELGDSALYLCASRDPKEVSYGYTFGSGTRLTVV.

The rearrangement joins TRBV7-3 to TRBJ2-5; a possible D gene is TRBD1 (5 bases). Germline CDR1 is SGHTA and CDR2 is FQGTGA. Trimming stripped 5 bases from V and 4 bases from J, with 17 bases between. The CDR3 has 15 amino acids. The CDR3 DNA sequence: TGTGCCAGCAGCCCCCTAGGGGAACTGTCAGAGACCCAGTACTTC. Translating it yields CASSPLGELSETQYF.

V is TRBV29-1 and J is TRBJ1-2; D possibly corresponds to TRBD1 (5 bases). The CDR3 is 14 residues long. V was shortened by 1 base and J by 0 bases, with 9 bases between the two germline ends. Germline values: CDR1 SQVTM, CDR2 ANQGSEA. The CDR3 coding sequence is TGCAGCGTTGAAGGACCCAGGGCTAACTATGGCTACACCTTC. Residues: CSVEGPRANYGYTF.

The genes are TRBV12-3 or TRBV12-4 and TRBJ1-1, with D hard to call. The CDR3 covers 12 residues. Trimming pared 0 bases from V and 10 bases from J, leaving 9 bases between. The CDR3 DNA follows: TGTGCCAGCAGTTTAGCGCGGGTGGGAGCTTTCTTT. Protein product: CASSLARVGAFF.

The CDR3 loop is CASSIMSDGNNSPLHF. The DNA of the CDR3 is TGTGCCAGTAGTATTATGTCCGACGGGAACAATTCACCCCTCCACTTT. V usage is TRBV19 and J usage is TRBJ1-6, with D unclear. CDR1 LNHDA and CDR2 SQIVND come from the germline V gene (reference sequence). V was pared by 3 bases and J by 7 bases, with 16 bases between. This CDR3 has 16 amino acids.

This clone was observed a single time. V usage is TRBV11-1 and J usage is TRBJ2-7; TRBD2 matches 9 bases. Germline CDR1 and CDR2: SGHAT and FQDESV (reference sequence). The length of the CDR3 is 16 residues. J gave up 1 base and V 1 base, and 5 bases lay outside the gene matches. CDR3 DNA sequence: TGTGCCAGCAGCTTAGGGGCGCTAGCGGGATCCTACGAGCAGTACTTC. Amino acid sequence: CASSLGALAGSYEQYF.

The CDR3 DNA follows: TGTGCCAGCAGCTTACGCGGGGAGAACGCTAGGTACGTGTACGAGCAGTACTTC. Protein product: CASSLRGENARYVYEQYF. The chain employs TRBV11-2 and TRBJ2-7; D may be TRBD2 (6 bases). CDR3 size: 18 residues. Trimming shortened V by 2 bases and J by 4 bases, and 24 bases separated the two germline ends. Germline CDR1 SGHAT, CDR2 FQNNGV.

V and J are TRBV6-1 and TRBJ2-6, with D uncertain. CDR1 and CDR2 (germline): MNHNS, SASEGT. The CDR3 is 18 amino acids. Trimming removed 4 bases from V and 0 bases from J, with 16 bases in between. CDR3 in DNA: TGTGCCAGCAGTGGTATGGGCTACTTCAGCTCTGGGGCCAACGTCCTGACTTTC. Translation: CASSGMGYFSSGANVLTF.

The CDR3 reads CASSPTGTAPWGAFF. DNA of the CDR3: TGCGCCAGCAGCCCTACCGGGACAGCTCCGTGGGGGGCTTTCTTT. The V gene is TRBV5-1, the J gene TRBJ1-1; the match to TRBD1 covers 7 bases. The CDR3 runs to 15 residues. Trimming removed 4 bases from V and 11 bases from J; junction bases left unmatched: 17. Germline V gives CDR1 SGHRS, CDR2 YFSETQ.

The CDR3 bases are TGTGCCAGCAGCTTATATGCAAACAGGGGGAGCCTGCAAGAGACCCAGTACTTC. Translated: CASSLYANRGSLQETQYF. The chain carries TRBV7-2 and TRBJ2-5; 8 bases map to TRBD1. The CDR3 extends over 18 amino acids. The germline CDR1 and CDR2 sequences are SGHTA and FQGNSA. The V gene end was trimmed by 2 bases and the J gene end by 2 bases; junction bases not matched to a gene: 13.

V gene TRBV6-5 combines with J gene TRBJ2-1; TRBD2 aligns across 7 bases. V gave up 4 bases and J gave up 0 bases; unmatched junction bases: 3. This CDR3 is built from 15 residues. Germline V lookup: CDR1 MNHEY, CDR2 SVGAGI. The CDR3 DNA reads as TGTGCCAGCAGTTGGACTAGGAGCTCCTACAATGAGCAGTTCTTC. Protein product: CASSWTRSSYNEQFF.

This chain uses TRBV7-3 with TRBJ2-1; the D gene is possibly TRBD2 (5 bases). The CDR3 contains 14 residues. The germline V gene has CDR1 SGHTA and CDR2 FQGTGA. Trimming left V 1 base short and J 6 bases short, with 10 bases between. In DNA, the CDR3 is TGTGCCAGCAGCTTAAGTCTCCTAGCCAATGAGCAGTTCTTC. It encodes CASSLSLLANEQFF.

CDR3 amino acids: CASSDRVTGELFF. Written as DNA, the CDR3 is TGTGCCAGCAGCGACAGGGTCACCGGGGAGCTGTTTTTT. The chain couples TRBV3-1 (or the pseudogene TRBV3-2) to TRBJ2-2, with 7 bases lining up with TRBD1. This CDR3 region has 13 residues. Per the germline V gene, CDR1 is LGHDT and CDR2 is YNNKEL (reference sequence). V lost 5 bases and J lost 4; bases outside the gene matches: 1.

V and J are TRBV7-8 and TRBJ2-7; 7 bases line up with TRBD1. Trimming at V came to 3 bases and at J to 5 bases, leaving 13 bases not matched to a gene. The CDR3 loop spans 16 amino acids. CDR1 and CDR2 (germline): SGHVS, FQNEAQ. The CDR3: CASSFNIPGQSHEQYF. The CDR3 bases are TGTGCCAGCAGCTTTAATATACCGGGACAGTCCCACGAGCAGTACTTC. Full variable domain (outside the CDR3, taken from reference TRBV7-8 and TRBJ2-7): GAGVSQSPRYKVAKRGQDVALRCDPISGHVSLFWYQQALGQGPEFLTYFQNEAQLDKSGLPSDRFFAERPEGSVSTLKIQRTQQEDSAVYLCASSFNIPGQSHEQYFGPGTRLTVT.

The chain combines TRBV19 with TRBJ1-2, with a tentative D call TRBD1 (6 bases). CDR3 length: 14 residues. Germline V gene data show CDR1 as LNHDA and CDR2 as SQIVND (reference sequence). The V and J ends lost 3 bases and 2 bases respectively, with 10 bases between them. DNA for the CDR3: TGTGCCAGTAGTATCTCAGGGGCGAACTATGGCTACACCTTC. Protein product: CASSISGANYGYTF.

This chain uses TRBV3-1 (or the pseudogene TRBV3-2) with TRBJ2-7; D gene uncertain. V lost 4 bases to trimming and J lost 0 bases, with 10 bases between them. CDR3 length equals 14 residues. Per germline, CDR1 LGHDT and CDR2 YNNKEL (reference sequence). The CDR3 loop reads CASSPATGSYEQYF. CDR3 nucleotides: TGTGCCAGCAGCCCCGCAACGGGCTCCTACGAGCAGTACTTC.